The clone carrying this T cell receptor beta chain was found a few times. The target antigen is unknown. Reasons for excluding patients were uncontrolled infection, other autoimmune disease, pregnancy or lactation. This entry is derived from a study of T cells in Graves' hyperthyroidism and ophthalmopathy. In the study overall: Peripheral blood was drawn at first diagnosis, prior to all treatment.

Study conclusions and caveats: Blood also held most thyroid clonotypes expanded beyond 0.001. A model built on 13 V-J features separated ophthalmopathy from stable hyperthyroidism.

Amplification yielded TCR beta CDR3 regions, with RNA transcripts as the source. The TCR CDR3 first-round RT-PCR relied on the HTBI primer set. TCRdb recomputed calls from the multiplex PCR reads with MiXCR, one row per CDR3 protein. The data show a few hundred thousand distinct CDR3 sequences, 13% to 15% seen once. The CDR3 totals 15 residues. CDR1 is MNHEY and CDR2 is SVGAGI in the germline V gene. Trimming left V 6 bases short and J 4 bases short, with 18 bases between. The TCR comes from a woman in her fifties or sixties with Graves' ophthalmopathy. The V and J genes are TRBV6-5 and TRBJ2-5; no firm D call. Sample: blood. The CDR3 DNA reads as TGTGCCAGCAGCTACGCAAAGGGAAGGTTAGAGACCCAGTACTTC. It is translated as CASSYAKGRLETQYF.